The 9 T cell receptor beta chains reported below all come from one sample, sequenced in a study of chronic HIV infection and antiretroviral therapy (dated by TCRdb to between 2014 and 2016). The library was obtained by 5' RACE. Sequencing was carried out with an Illumina MiSeq. TCRdb reran the public reads through fastp at Q25 and MiXCR, keeping productive beta chains. Rows matching on CDR3 protein sequence are summarized as one entry with the most common DNA and genes. Present in this sample are about 48,000 distinct CDR3 sequences, about 19% of which were seen just once. Jointly, the top ten make up under 3.5% of the sample. Specimen: peripheral blood. All receptors come from an adult who had HIV and had not received antiretroviral therapy, or was an uninfected healthy control (not recorded which).

In DNA, the CDR3 is TGCAGCGTTGAAAATCTCGGACTAGCGGGAGGAGGTGATACGCAGTATTTT. Its protein is CSVENLGLAGGGDTQYF. The genes are TRBV29-1 and TRBJ2-3, with 14 positions matching TRBD2. J was trimmed by 6 bases and V by 2 bases; bases with no gene match: 10. Germline values: CDR1 SQVTM, CDR2 ANQGSEA. The CDR3 has 17 residues.

The table lists this clonotype with a few counts. V gene TRBV20-1 combines with J gene TRBJ2-3; a possible D gene is TRBD1 (6 bases). This CDR3 has 12 amino acids. CDR1 is DFQATT and CDR2 is SNEGSKA in the germline V gene (reference sequence). V gave up 5 bases and J gave up 15 bases, with 21 bases separating them. CDR3 in DNA: TGCAGTGCTCCCCGGGGCAGAGGGGGTAATTATTTT. Translated: CSAPRGRGGNYF.

This clonotype turned up a few times. The chain has TRBV28 and TRBJ1-1; no definite D call. Germline CDR1 is MDHEN and CDR2 is SYDVKM. With 10 bases removed from V and 1 base from J, the gap between germline ends came to 22 bases. This CDR3 comprises 16 residues. The CDR3 sequence: CAIDRAFRRTNTEAFF. In DNA form, the CDR3 reads TGTGCCATCGACCGGGCTTTTAGACGGACGAACACTGAAGCTTTCTTT.

V usage is TRBV28 and J usage is TRBJ2-3; D is ambiguous. Trimming took off 4 bases at V and 4 bases at J, with 12 bases between the two ends. Germline CDR1 and CDR2: MDHEN and SYDVKM. CDR3 length equals 14 residues. The CDR3 spells CASSSGFSADTQYF. The CDR3 DNA follows: TGTGCCAGCAGTTCAGGTTTTTCGGCAGATACGCAGTATTTT.

Only a few counts were recorded for this clonotype. This chain uses TRBV6-5 with TRBJ2-7; 7 bases map to TRBD1. V gave up 2 bases and J gave up 0 bases; unmatched junction bases: 7. The V gene's germline CDR1 is MNHEY and CDR2 SVGAGI. There are 16 residues in the CDR3. Written as DNA, the CDR3 is TGTGCCAGCAGTTACCAAGGGACAGAACGCTCCTACGAGCAGTACTTC. Encoded protein: CASSYQGTERSYEQYF.

The chain employs TRBV6-5 and TRBJ2-2; a weak D match, TRBD2 (6 bases). The CDR3 consists of 14 residues. Germline lookup yields CDR1 MNHEY and CDR2 SVGAGI. V dropped 10 bases and J dropped 5 bases, with 17 bases sitting between them. The CDR3 here is CATGSWSITGELFF. CDR3 sequence (DNA): TGTGCCACCGGGAGTTGGAGTATTACCGGGGAGCTGTTTTTT.

This clonotype was detected a few times. The chain carries TRBV12-3 or TRBV12-4 and TRBJ2-2; TRBD1 aligns across 9 bases. The CDR3 contains 14 residues. J gave up 6 bases and V 5 bases, and 4 bases lay outside the gene matches. The CDR3 sequence is CASSPQGAAGELFF. Here the CDR3 DNA reads TGTGCCAGCAGTCCACAGGGGGCCGCCGGGGAGCTGTTTTTT.

This chain connects TRBV28 to TRBJ2-5; 10 bases map to TRBD2. The V and J ends lost 5 bases and 2 bases, in that order; junction bases with no gene match: 8. The germline V gene has CDR1 MDHEN and CDR2 SYDVKM. The CDR3 extends over 16 amino acids. The CDR3, as DNA: TGTGCCAGCAGTCCCCGGACTAGCGGAAGACAAGAGACCCAGTACTTC. Translated, it gives CASSPRTSGRQETQYF.

The V gene is TRBV11-3, the J gene TRBJ2-3; TRBD2 might be the D (6 bases). Germline V gene sequence: CDR1 SGHNT, CDR2 YENEEA. The CDR3 sequence is 14 residues long. V lost 3 bases and J 2 bases, leaving 9 bases between the germline ends. CDR3 residues: CASSFGGYTDTQYF. CDR3 nucleotides: TGTGCCAGCAGCTTCGGAGGGTACACAGATACGCAGTATTTT. Looking up the rest from reference TRBV11-3 and TRBJ2-3 gives the full variable domain: EAGVVQSPRYKIIEKKQPVAFWCNPISGHNTLYWYLQNLGQGPELLIRYENEEAVDDSQLPKDRFSAERLKGVDSTLKIQPAELGDSAVYLCASSFGGYTDTQYFGPGTRLTVL.